The 13 T cell receptor beta chains below were found in one sample sequenced in a study of cytomegalovirus exposure and HLA in healthy donors. Both 60 Vbeta primers and 13 Jbeta primers went into the PCR. Repertoires were generated with immunoSEQ multiplex PCR, while TCRdb's copy carries only in-frame clones and drops some. The repertoire consists of 95,000 to 150,000 clones, with roughly three fifths occurring once and the leading ten covering more than 6.5%. The material sequenced was PBMCs. The source of these receptors is a woman in her forties in good health and CMV-seropositive.

With respect to this clone: One end of the junction varies from germline; a read error may be responsible. The chain joins TRBV6-5 to TRBJ2-7, with D uncertain. CDR3 size: 15 residues. In germline, CDR1 is MNHEY, CDR2 SVGAGI. CDR3 coding DNA: TGTGCCAGCAGTTACAGTAGGCGGAACTCCTACGAGCGGTACTTC. Its protein product is CASSYSRRNSYERYF.

This clone was counted only a few times. The chain combines TRBV9 with TRBJ1-1, with D possibly being TRBD1 (5 bases). Germline V gene data show CDR1 as SGDLS and CDR2 as YYNGEE. The length of the CDR3 is 15 residues. The V end lost 4 bases, the J end lost 0 bases, and 13 bases lay between the germline ends. CDR3 coding DNA: TGTGCCAGCAGCCGGTCCGGGGGGGTGAACACTGAAGCTTTCTTT. This encodes CASSRSGGVNTEAFF.

The chain joins TRBV15 to TRBJ2-1, with a weak D call TRBD2 (5 bases). Per germline, CDR1 LNHNV and CDR2 YYDKDF (reference sequence). CDR3 length: 16 amino acids. Deletions cut 0 bases from V and 0 bases from J, with 9 bases between. CDR3: CATSREGSSSYNEQFF. The CDR3 bases are TGTGCCACCAGCAGAGAGGGGAGTAGCTCCTACAATGAGCAGTTCTTC.

The chain uses TRBV6-1 and TRBJ2-5; 7 nucleotides line up with TRBD1. CDR3 length: 15 amino acids. CDR1 and CDR2 from the germline V gene are MNHNS and SASEGT. Trimming took 6 bases from V and 2 from J; bases not matched to a gene: 9. CDR3 bases: TGTGCCAGCAGAGACAACGACAGGGTTCAAGAGACCCAGTACTTC. It yields the protein CASRDNDRVQETQYF.

The V gene is TRBV11-2, the J gene TRBJ2-7, with 11 bases lining up with TRBD2. V shed 5 bases, J shed 5 bases, and the junction held 5 bases outside the gene matches. CDR3 length: 14 amino acids. CDR1 and CDR2 (germline): SGHAT, FQNNGV. The CDR3: CASSALAGVHEQYF. The CDR3 nucleotides read TGTGCCAGCAGCGCACTAGCGGGAGTCCACGAGCAGTACTTC. The full variable domain, its missing parts supplied by reference TRBV11-2 and TRBJ2-7, is EAGVAQSPRYKIIEKRQSVAFWCNPISGHATLYWYQQILGQGPKLLIQFQNNGVVDDSQLPKDRFSAERLKGVDSTLKIQPAKLEDSAVYLCASSALAGVHEQYFGPGTRLTVT.

The CDR3 protein is CASSFSGAYGYTF. CDR3 bases: TGTGCCAGCAGTTTTTCAGGGGCCTATGGCTACACCTTC. The chain has TRBV27 and TRBJ1-2; the D gene is possibly TRBD1 (6 bases). The CDR3 has 13 amino acids. The germline V and J ends were trimmed by 3 bases and 4 bases, with 9 bases remaining between them. The germline CDR1 and CDR2 sequences are MNHEY and SMNVEV (reference sequence).

The CDR3 loop is CSVEYRADTEAFF. CDR3 sequence (DNA): TGCAGCGTTGAATACAGGGCCGACACTGAAGCTTTCTTT. The chain employs TRBV29-1 and TRBJ1-1; D perhaps matches TRBD1 (6 bases). V was pared by 2 bases and J by 3 bases, with 10 bases between. Looked up from germline, CDR1 is SQVTM and CDR2 is ANQGSEA. The CDR3 covers 13 residues.

This clone has just one count. V and J are TRBV7-5 and TRBJ2-7; the D call of TRBD1 is as the table states it, not checked on the DNA. TRBV7-5 is given as a pseudogene. The CDR3 is made up of 20 amino acids. The CDR3 protein is CARSLDRIQTRDRDEYEQYF. The CDR3 bases are TGTGCCAGAAGCTTAGATCGTATCCAAACGAGGGACAGGGATGAGTACGAGCAGTACTTC.

V and J are TRBV28 and TRBJ2-3, with 12 positions matching TRBD1. In germline, CDR1 is MDHEN, CDR2 SYDVKM. Trimming removed 6 bases from V and 1 base from J; junction bases left unmatched: 14. The CDR3 has 19 residues. The CDR3 bases are TGTGCCAGCAGCTCTCCCCCGGGACAGGGGGCCGTCGGCACAGATACGCAGTATTTT. This translates into CASSSPPGQGAVGTDTQYF.

This clone was detected a few times. The rearrangement links TRBV5-8 to TRBJ2-7; D possibly corresponds to TRBD1 (6 bases). The CDR3 totals 13 residues. Trimming took off 5 bases at V and 3 bases at J, with 12 bases between the two ends. Germline CDR1 reads SGHTS; CDR2 reads YDEGEE. CDR3 sequence: CASSFVGGYEQYF. In nucleotides, the CDR3 is TGTGCCAGCAGTTTCGTAGGGGGCTACGAGCAGTACTTC.

This clone was seen once. J is TRBJ1-2 and V is TRBV27; D perhaps matches TRBD1 (5 bases). Between the trimmed V and J ends, which lost 3 bases and 5 bases, there was a span of 10 bases. The CDR3 is 13 residues long. The V gene's germline CDR1 is MNHEY and CDR2 SMNVEV (reference sequence). Written as DNA, the CDR3 is TGTGCCAGCAGTTTGCAGGGTCTTTATGGCTACACCTTC. It yields the protein CASSLQGLYGYTF.

This clone occurred a few times. V usage is TRBV19 and J usage is TRBJ1-2, with 7 positions matching TRBD1. The CDR3 is made up of 13 amino acids. Germline V lookup: CDR1 LNHDA, CDR2 SQIVND (reference sequence). V lost 7 bases to trimming and J lost 6 bases; unmatched junction nucleotides: 8. The CDR3 DNA is TGTGCCAGTAAGAGACAGGGCGAGGATGGCTACACCTTC. Its translation is CASKRQGEDGYTF.

This clone has ten or more counts. This chain joins TRBV6-4 and TRBJ1-6, with a tentative D call TRBD1 (6 bases). Trimming shortened V by 0 bases and J by 9 bases, and 9 bases separated the two germline ends. The CDR3 is 14 amino acids. Germline V gene sequence: CDR1 MRHNA, CDR2 SNTAGT. The CDR3 loop is CASSDSGGPSPLHF. CDR3 sequence (DNA): TGTGCCAGCAGTGACTCGGGGGGGCCTTCACCCCTCCACTTT.